The T cell receptor beta chain under discussion was sequenced for a study of OX40 agonist ivuxolimab in advanced cancers. General observations from the study: The antigens recognized by the expanded peripheral T cells, that is their antigen specificity, were not determined.

V lost 4 bases to trimming and J lost 8 bases, with 21 bases between them. This CDR3 is built from 16 residues. The germline V gene encodes CDR1 SNHLY and CDR2 FYNNEI. This clone came up a few times. Its specificity is not known. The repertoire was sequenced with immunoSEQ multiplex PCR; TCRdb's copy has only in-frame clones and lacks some. The sample consists of over 8,000 clones, 77% of them appearing once. This sequence originates from an adult with an advanced solid tumor such as melanoma, head and neck, liver or kidney cancer. V gene TRBV2 combines with J gene TRBJ1-5, with D possibly matching TRBD1 (6 bases). Sequenced here: CD4+ or CD8+ T cells sorted from blood, sampled in a trial of the OX40 agonist ivuxolimab. The CDR3 spells CASSVGSGPKGEPQHF. CDR3 DNA: TGTGCCAGCAGTGTCGGCTCGGGGCCCAAGGGGGAGCCCCAGCATTTT.